Listed below are T cell receptor beta chains from one sample, sequenced in a study of T-cell memory formation after mild COVID-19. TCRdb re-called the 5' RACE reads through MiXCR, storing one row per CDR3 protein. The sample records 450,000 or so distinct CDR3 sequences, around 20% being singletons. Sequenced: PBMCs or a T cell subset sorted from them (not recorded which). The receptor set was obtained from an adult woman who had mild COVID-19 (a few samples of this study predate the infection). Cell type and time point are not known. Each CDR3 is given with its conserved first and last residue. D genes are given only for firm matches. Some rows have no size entry. The others give once, few or many, or a class for an expanded clone.

TRBJ2-4,TRBD2,TRBV3-1,few,CASSQSSSGSRAKNIQYF,TGTGCCAGCAGCCAGAGCTCTAGCGGGAGTCGAGCCAAAAACATTCAGTACTTC
TRBJ2-1,.,TRBV2,.,CASSADWSSYNEQFF,TGTGCCAGCAGTGCCGACTGGAGCTCCTACAATGAGCAGTTCTTC
TRBJ2-5,.,TRBV24-1,.,CATSPRGGETQYF,TGTGCCACCAGTCCCCGGGGCGGAGAGACCCAGTACTTC
TRBJ2-5,TRBD2,TRBV7-2,.,CASCGTSGAHLQETQYF,TGTGCCAGCTGCGGGACTAGCGGAGCTCACCTGCAAGAGACCCAGTACTTC
TRBJ2-1,TRBD2,TRBV6-1,.,CASSELNLAAYNEQFF,TGTGCCAGCAGTGAATTGAACCTAGCGGCGTACAATGAGCAGTTCTTC
TRBJ2-1,TRBD2,TRBV24-1,.,CATSDSQREVQFF,TGTGCCACCAGTGATTCCCAGCGGGAGGTCCAGTTCTTC
TRBJ2-3,TRBD2,TRBV7-9,.,CASSLSGLAGGPPDTQYF,TGTGCCAGCAGCTTGTCCGGACTAGCGGGAGGGCCCCCAGATACGCAGTATTTT
TRBJ2-5,TRBD2,TRBV5-1,many,CASSTRTSGSSETQYF,TGCGCCAGCAGCACCAGGACTAGCGGGAGTTCAGAGACCCAGTACTTC
TRBJ2-1,TRBD2,TRBV7-9,.,CASSPRGLAGGGYDNEQFF,TGTGCCAGCAGCCCCCGGGGACTAGCGGGAGGGGGGTACGACAATGAGCAGTTCTTC
TRBJ2-7,TRBD2,TRBV7-9,few,CASSLLAGEGYEQYF,TGTGCCAGCAGCCTATTAGCGGGAGAGGGATACGAGCAGTACTTC
TRBJ2-1,.,TRBV7-2,few,CASSDLGGTYYNEQFF,TGTGCCAGCAGCGACCTGGGCGGGACCTACTACAATGAGCAGTTCTTC
TRBJ2-1,.,TRBV30,many,CAWSRSMAYNEQFF,TGTGCCTGGAGCCGCTCTATGGCCTACAATGAGCAGTTCTTC
TRBJ1-3,TRBD1,TRBV19,.,CASSQRTGGSGNTIYF,TGTGCCAGTAGTCAGAGGACAGGAGGCTCTGGAAACACCATATATTTT
TRBJ2-1,.,TRBV11-3,.,CASSSDSDYNEQFF,TGTGCCAGCAGCTCCGACAGTGACTACAATGAGCAGTTCTTC
TRBJ2-3,.,TRBV20-1,.,CSALADTQYF,TGCAGTGCCCTGGCAGATACGCAGTATTTT
TRBJ2-1,TRBD2,TRBV12-3/TRBV12-4,.,CASSQGLAGRDEQFF,TGTGCCAGCAGCCAGGGACTAGCGGGGAGGGATGAGCAGTTCTTC
TRBJ1-3,TRBD1,TRBV29-1,.,CSVDAGGSGNTIYF,TGCAGCGTTGACGCAGGGGGCAGTGGAAACACCATATATTTT
TRBJ2-6,.,TRBV5-1,.,CASSSSGGGGANVLTF,TGCGCCAGCAGCTCCTCGGGGGGCGGTGGGGCCAACGTCCTGACTTTC
TRBJ2-1,.,TRBV5-1,few,CASRPGHSYNEQFF,TGCGCCAGCCGGCCTGGGCATTCCTACAATGAGCAGTTCTTC
TRBJ1-2,.,TRBV19,.,CASSILIAGEHYGYTF,TGTGCCAGTAGTATTCTAATTGCAGGGGAGCACTATGGCTACACCTTC
TRBJ2-7,.,TRBV7-6,few,CASSLGSGGHYEQYF,TGTGCCAGCAGCTTAGGCAGTGGGGGCCACTACGAGCAGTACTTC
TRBJ1-2,.,TRBV5-8,.,CASSLRSPANYGYTF,TGTGCCAGCAGCTTGAGGTCCCCGGCTAACTATGGCTACACCTTC
TRBJ1-1,.,TRBV29-1,.,CSVDPGAGTFF,TGCAGCGTTGATCCTGGGGCAGGGACTTTCTTT
TRBJ2-2,TRBD2,TRBV20-1,.,CSAGGLAGGPPPGELFF,TGCAGTGCTGGTGGACTAGCGGGGGGACCCCCTCCCGGGGAGCTGTTTTTT
TRBJ2-1,.,TRBV20-1,.,CSARVGSSNEQFF,TGCAGTGCTAGAGTTGGTAGCAGCAATGAGCAGTTCTTC
TRBJ1-1,.,TRBV6-1,.,CASSLRPRDEAFF,TGTGCCAGCAGCCTCAGGCCCCGGGATGAAGCTTTCTTT
TRBJ1-2,.,TRBV20-1,few,CSASTQGGNYGYTF,TGCAGTGCTAGTACCCAGGGCGGGAACTATGGCTACACCTTC
TRBJ2-3,.,TRBV24-1,many,CATSLGTDTQYF,TGTGCCACCAGTCTAGGAACAGATACGCAGTATTTT